One T cell receptor beta chain is described in this entry. Its specificity is unknown. The germline gene is not matched at one end of the junction; a read error may be the cause. The CDR3 sequence is 15 residues long. From germline, CDR1 is SGHAT and CDR2 FQNNGV. Incorporated into the TCR beta cDNA libraries were unique molecular identifiers, which served to reduce PCR and sequencing biases. One entry per CDR3 protein, called by TCRdb with MiXCR from the PCR reads. The sample includes around 700,000 distinct CDR3 sequences, around 64% seen only once; the top ten take about 10%. This entry belongs to a study of post-analysis software for immune sequencing data. Study outcomes and limitations: Included in a set of five TRBV segments more frequent in patients than controls were TRBV5-6, TRBV5-1 and TRBV20-1.

This receptor was taken from a girl aged 2 to 10 with multiple sclerosis. The chain couples TRBV11-2 to TRBJ2-7; 7 bases agree with TRBD2. Material: blood. In nucleotides, the CDR3 is TGCGCCAGCAGCTTTGGGCCGGGAGGCACCTACGAGCAGTACTTC. It translates to CASSFGPGGTYEQYF. The full variable domain, in which reference TRBV11-2 and TRBJ2-7 provide the parts outside the CDR3, is EAGVAQSPRYKIIEKRQSVAFWCNPISGHATLYWYQQILGQGPKLLIQFQNNGVVDDSQLPKDRFSAERLKGVDSTLKIQPAKLEDSAVYLCASSFGPGGTYEQYFGPGTRLTVT.